This TCR beta chain was found in a study of immune evolution from preneoplasia to lung adenocarcinoma. The study's findings and limits: Top clone share appeared to fall from AAH through AIS, MIA, adenocarcinoma. Later-stage lesions seemingly showed higher T cell density and diversity than normal lung. Highest clonality occurred in KRAS-mutant, not EGFR-mutant or double wild-type, nodules.

TCRdb's table, derived via immunoSEQ multiplex PCR, lists solely in-frame clones and lacks some. The sample has fewer than 6,000 clones; roughly 86% are singletons. Histologic diagnosis was independently verified by two lung pathologists. Comment on this clone: What it recognizes is unknown.

This TCR was sampled from a person between 65 and 79 years old with lung adenocarcinoma. Sequencing was performed on FFPE atypical adenomatous hyperplasia tissue from the lung. Subset defined: atypical adenomatous hyperplasia (AAH), lung preneoplasia.

CDR3 in amino acids: CASSVERGNQPQHF. The CDR3 nucleotides are TGTGCCAGCAGTGTTGAAAGGGGGAATCAGCCCCAGCATTTT. This sequence joins TRBV2 and TRBJ1-5, with a weak D call TRBD1 (6 bases). CDR1 is SNHLY, CDR2 FYNNEI, per germline. This CDR3 has 14 amino acids. The V end lost 4 bases, the J end lost 4 bases, and 11 bases lay between the germline ends.